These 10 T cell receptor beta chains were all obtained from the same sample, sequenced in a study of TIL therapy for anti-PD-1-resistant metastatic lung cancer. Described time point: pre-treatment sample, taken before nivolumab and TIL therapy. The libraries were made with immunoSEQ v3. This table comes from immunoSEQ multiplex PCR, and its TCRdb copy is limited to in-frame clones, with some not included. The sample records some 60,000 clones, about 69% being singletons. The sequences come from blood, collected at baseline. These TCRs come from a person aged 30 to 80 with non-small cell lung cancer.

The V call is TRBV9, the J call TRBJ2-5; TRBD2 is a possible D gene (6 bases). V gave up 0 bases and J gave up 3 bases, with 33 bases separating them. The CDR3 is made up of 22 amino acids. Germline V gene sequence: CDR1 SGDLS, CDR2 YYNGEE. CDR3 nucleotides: TGTGCCAGCAGCGTAGGATCCCCTACTTCTGTGGCGACGGGAGTGAGAAAAGAGACCCAGTACTTC. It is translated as CASSVGSPTSVATGVRKETQYF.

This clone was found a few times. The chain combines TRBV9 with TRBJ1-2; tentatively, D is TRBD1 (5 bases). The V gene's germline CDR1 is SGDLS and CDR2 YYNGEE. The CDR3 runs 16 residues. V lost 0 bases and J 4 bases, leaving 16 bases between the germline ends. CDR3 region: CASSVGSMYQGYGYTF. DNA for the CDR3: TGTGCCAGCAGCGTAGGATCAATGTACCAGGGCTATGGCTACACCTTC. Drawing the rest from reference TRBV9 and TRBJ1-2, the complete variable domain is DSGVTQTPKHLITATGQRVTLRCSPRSGDLSVYWYQQSLDQGLQFLIQYYNGEERAKGNILERFSAQQFPDLHSELNLSSLELGDSALYFCASSVGSMYQGYGYTFGSGTRLTVV.

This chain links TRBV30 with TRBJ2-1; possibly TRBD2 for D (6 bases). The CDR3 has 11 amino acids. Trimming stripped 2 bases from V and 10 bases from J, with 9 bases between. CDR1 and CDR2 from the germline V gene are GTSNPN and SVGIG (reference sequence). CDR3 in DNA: TGTGCCTGGAGTATTGCGGGGGAGCAGTTCTTC. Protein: CAWSIAGEQFF. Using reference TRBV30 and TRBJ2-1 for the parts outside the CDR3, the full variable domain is SQTIHQWPATLVQPVGSPLSLECTVEGTSNPNLYWYRQAAGRGLQLLFYSVGIGQISSEVPQNLSASRPQDRQFILSSKKLLLSDSGFYLCAWSIAGEQFFGPGTRLTVL.

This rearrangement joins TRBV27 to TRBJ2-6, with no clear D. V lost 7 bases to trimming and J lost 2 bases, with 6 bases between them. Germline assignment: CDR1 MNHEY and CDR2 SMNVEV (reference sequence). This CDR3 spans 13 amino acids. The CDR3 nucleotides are TGTGCCAGCAAAAGGCCTGGGGCCAACGTCCTGACTTTC. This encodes CASKRPGANVLTF.

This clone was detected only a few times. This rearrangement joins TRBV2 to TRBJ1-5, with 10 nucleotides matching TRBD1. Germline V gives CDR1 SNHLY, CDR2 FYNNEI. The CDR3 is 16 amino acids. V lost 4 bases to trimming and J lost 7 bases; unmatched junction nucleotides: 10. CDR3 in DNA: TGTGCCAGCAGTGGCCCTCCGGACAGGGGGAAACAGCCCCAGCATTTT. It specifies CASSGPPDRGKQPQHF.

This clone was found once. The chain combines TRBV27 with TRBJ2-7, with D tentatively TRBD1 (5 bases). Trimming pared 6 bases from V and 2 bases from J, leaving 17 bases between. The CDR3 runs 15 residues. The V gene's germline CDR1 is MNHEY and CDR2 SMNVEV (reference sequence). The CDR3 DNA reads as TGTGCCAGCAGCGCGTATCTGACAGACCCCTACGAGCAGTACTTC. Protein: CASSAYLTDPYEQYF.

As DNA, the CDR3 is TGTGCCAGCAGCTTACACTGGGAGGGCCGTGGCTACACCTTC. It codes for CASSLHWEGRGYTF. The rearrangement links TRBV7-9 to TRBJ1-2; D is unresolved. Trimming cost V 2 bases and J 7 bases, with 14 bases left between them. The CDR3 totals 14 residues. Germline V gene sequence: CDR1 SEHNR, CDR2 FQNEAQ (reference sequence).

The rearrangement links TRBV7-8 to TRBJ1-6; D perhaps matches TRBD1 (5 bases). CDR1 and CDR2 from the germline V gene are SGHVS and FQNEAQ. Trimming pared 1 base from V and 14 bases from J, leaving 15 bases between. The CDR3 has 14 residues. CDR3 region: CASSLGAQRGALHF. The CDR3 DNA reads TGTGCCAGCAGCTTAGGGGCCCAGCGAGGGGCCCTCCACTTT.

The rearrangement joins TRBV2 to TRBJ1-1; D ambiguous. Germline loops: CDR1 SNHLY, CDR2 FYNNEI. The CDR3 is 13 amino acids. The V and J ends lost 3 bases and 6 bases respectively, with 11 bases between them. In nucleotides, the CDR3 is TGTGCCAGCAGTGAGTTCGGGTACGCTGAAGCTTTCTTT. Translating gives CASSEFGYAEAFF.

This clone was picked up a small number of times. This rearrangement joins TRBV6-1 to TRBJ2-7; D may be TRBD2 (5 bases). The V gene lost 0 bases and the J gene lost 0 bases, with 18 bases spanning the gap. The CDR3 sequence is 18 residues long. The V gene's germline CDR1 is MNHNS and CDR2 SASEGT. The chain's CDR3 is CASSEADETGISSYEQYF. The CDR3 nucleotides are TGTGCCAGCAGTGAAGCGGACGAAACGGGGATAAGCTCCTACGAGCAGTACTTC.